The entry below describes one TCR beta chain. No antigen is known for it. The record has no base qualities; no much larger clone is one base away. The record originates from a study of cytomegalovirus exposure and HLA in healthy donors (dated by TCRdb to the late 2010s). Describing the broader study: An earlier analysis of 550 to 700 of the donors reported roughly 300 Gb of sequence data and some 100 million unique TCR beta sequences from 150 million to 200 million T cells. An early release covering 550 to 650 HLA-typed donors comprised approximately 290 gigabases of sequencing data and tens of millions of unique TCR sequences. Of the roughly 400 genotyped donors, 65% to 90% fell in the genetic ancestry cluster associated with self-reported Caucasian donors. The study was designed to test whether signatures of past pathogen exposure could be identified by cataloging public T cell receptors. The study used immunosequencing to profile the T cell repertoires of approximately 630 subjects and linked those repertoires to cytomegalovirus serostatus. Besides the first cohort of 500 to 700 subjects, a separate validation cohort made up of 95 to 150 different subjects was used. To predict cytomegalovirus infection status, the study brought together high-throughput TCR immunosequencing, statistical association of individual TCRs with disease status, and machine learning. In a later analysis, previously published TCR beta repertoires from several hundred donors were re-analyzed and high-resolution HLA genotyping was added so that TCR occurrence patterns could be studied. The later analysis used no new phenotypic data to find candidate immune exposures, relying instead on TCR beta sequences and their occurrence across donors. An earlier analysis of 500 to 750 of the donors applied high-throughput TCR beta sequencing to assess whether each TCR beta V gene segment acted as functional or pseudogenic. Donor age, sex, ethnicity and CMV serostatus were collected together with the repertoire data. In a later genetic analysis, genome-wide SNP genotypes for about 55% of the roughly 670 donors were used, and that subset was treated as a discovery cohort. All discovery cohort repertoires had been generated using a single sequencing platform. Class I and class II HLA loci were covered by the typing at four-digit resolution. The number of typed donors differed by locus: about 620-630 for A, B, C, DRB1 and DQB1; 500 to 550 for DQA1; approximately 600 for DPA1; and around 470 for DPB1. Several DR-DQ haplotypes were handled as single units for association and clustering, since linkage in the cohort was strong. Among around 400 genotyped donors of the cohort, an average of roughly 230,000 unique TCR beta nucleotide sequences was sequenced per donor, of which about 18% were non-productive.

Receptors were amplified or captured by the immunoSEQ multiplex PCR assay. The multiplex PCR relied on a mix of 60 forward primers for TCR Vbeta segments and 13 reverse primers for TCR Jbeta segments. Amplification of the CDR3 region of rearranged TCR beta genes was performed with a multiplex PCR assay on genomic DNA. On the Illumina HiSeq System, the amplified TCR beta libraries were sequenced as 87-base-pair reads. The authors processed their data as follows. A later analysis counted approximately 84 million unique TCR beta chains across the 550 to 750 repertoires, and roughly 10 million of these chains were shared by at least two donors. Raw reads were error-corrected and collapsed into unique sequences by a nearest-neighbor algorithm in which closely related sequences were merged to remove PCR and sequencing errors. To assign V, D and J gene segments, CDR3 sequences were aligned to IMGT reference sequences. For a sequence to be retained, a match of at least six nucleotides to both a V gene segment and a J gene segment was required. Rearrangements were classified as productive when the CDR3 lacked stop codons and remained in frame with V and J, and all other rearrangements were classified as non-productive. CDR3 was defined by IMGT convention, running from the second conserved V-encoded cysteine to the conserved J-encoded phenylalanine. In an earlier analysis of 500 to 650 of the donors, sequences lacking an unambiguous match to a single V gene segment were excluded. An earlier analysis of 587 of the donors classified V segments as functional when productive rearrangements were above 56.7% and as segregating when the standard deviation between donors was above 5%. A statistical classification framework was developed to diagnose cytomegalovirus status using the catalog of TCR beta chain sequences. V and J gene assignment, in a later analysis, came from comparing TCR nucleotide sequences with IMGT/GENE-DB human TR gene sequences. The TCRdist pipeline was used in a later analysis to assign CDR3 sequences and most-parsimonious VDJ recombination scenarios. A later analysis defined each TCR beta chain by its CDR3 amino acid sequence plus V-gene family, and excluded reads lacking a unique V-gene family. A later analysis removed several hundred highly shared, low-generation-probability nucleotide sequences to deal with suspected cross-contamination and a sequencing artifact. A later analysis calculated a clonal expansion index for each public chain from normalized within-repertoire ranks of inferred template counts. In a later analysis, generation probabilities were computed using a VDJ recombination model fitted to out-of-frame rearrangements, and the results were checked against IGoR. In a later analysis, TCR-TCR, TCR-HLA and TCR-CMV co-occurrence was scored with hypergeometric tests, and a repertoire-size bias correction was applied to TCR pairs. To estimate false discovery rates, a later analysis permuted the HLA or CMV assignments 20 times. In a later analysis, co-occurring TCRs were grouped using DBSCAN, and TCRdist sequence similarity was added for clustering within HLA-allele-positive subsets. Co-occurrence clustering excluded repertoires with fewer than 30,000 or more than 120,000 public chains, plus five with anomalous nucleotide sharing. The table was pulled from immuneACCESS by TCRdb, which kept in-frame rearrangements only. Such tables lose some clones; where checked, under half of the loss comes from unresolved V genes, and the rest has no known cause. V, J and clone size are those of that table, while D and trimming were read from the DNA. Counted in this sample were around 94,000 clones; roughly 80% of them appeared once. The top ten constitute 4.6% of the sample.

Via the germline V gene, CDR1 is SNHLY and CDR2 FYNNEI. The CDR3 spans 17 residues, from the cysteine through the phenylalanine. Only the CDR3 DNA stays, 51 bases, in frame from base 1. Trimming takes 3 bases from V and 1 base from J, and the germline ends sit 18 bases apart. Summary of the overall study and its limitations: Because some donors lacked HLA typing at each locus, the association tests relied only on the typed subset. V-gene and J-gene trimming of TCR beta chains was associated with a missense DCLRE1C variant in a later genetic analysis, and the association was replicated in an independent cohort. A later genetic analysis reported fewer N-insertions in productive TCRs among donors in an Asian-associated ancestry cluster than the approximately 670-donor mean. Most TCR sequences were seen in very few donors, while some public TCRs were found in many individuals. A total of 164 TCR beta chains were listed by the study as associated with cytomegalovirus. A later analysis found that HLA-associated TCR beta chains were more clonally expanded and had lower generation probabilities than equally common non-associated chains. Sequencing depth was assumed to be roughly uniform across donors in the presence/absence analyses, though that assumption may not hold. In a later analysis, most CMV-associated TCR beta chains were found to appear HLA-restricted, with HLA associations seemingly driven largely by CMV exposure. It was suggested by the authors that the approach could potentially be generalized to other disease states and immunological phenotypes. In a later analysis, TCR association rates were found to vary across HLA loci, with the most associated TCRs seen for DRB1 alleles and the fewest for HLA-C alleles. Assigning TCR associations to individual alleles was difficult when HLA alleles, especially DR and DQ, strongly co-occurred. For the cohort, immune exposure information was limited to CMV serostatus. In a later analysis, 15,000 to 20,000 TCR beta sequences were associated with specific HLA alleles at a false discovery rate of 0.05. A cluster of highly shared sequence variants was judged likely to be a technical artifact of the sequencing pipeline. A further reported finding was that TCR beta sequences accurately predicted the HLA-A and HLA-B alleles for most subjects in the first cohort. Because the 87-base-pair reads could not distinguish some IMGT-functional V segments, including TRBV6-2 and TRBV6-3, those segments were excluded. In both the original and validation cohorts, the classifier was reported to diagnose cytomegalovirus status with high specificity and sensitivity. A few of the identified cytomegalovirus-associated TCR beta chains were confirmed in vitro to be specific for cytomegalovirus antigens. This cohort had only TCR beta chains sequenced, and the lack of alpha or paired-chain data limited which features could be detected. Several of the top co-occurrence clusters appeared to be linked to parvovirus B19, influenza, CMV and Epstein-Barr virus, according to a later analysis. Because counts were too low, roughly 17 rarely observed V segments, including chromosome 9 orphons, were left out of the earlier analysis of 587 of the donors. Linkage disequilibrium might explain the correlated functional status among segregating V segments, but an unknown experimental factor could not be ruled out. In an earlier analysis of fewer than 700 of the donors, most TCR beta V segments appeared in productive rearrangements about 87% or about 30% of the time, broadly matching IMGT annotations.

The cohort comprised fewer than 750 healthy bone marrow donors. Cohort members were all nominally healthy when sampled, although unrecorded immune exposures were likely present. The donor tested CMV seropositive and was one of the 289 seropositive cohort members. Every donor gave a peripheral blood sample, and the peripheral blood mononuclear cells from that sample were used for TCR beta sequencing. Genomic DNA was extracted from the blood cell samples with the Qiagen DNeasy Blood Extraction Kit. The rearranged chain carries TRBV2 and TRBJ1-2, with the D gene not confidently named. Sequencing was carried out using PBMCs. The sequence was obtained from a woman in her 40s in good health and CMV-seropositive. This receptor carries the CDR3 CASSDGHLLLLNYGYTF. Read as DNA, the sequence is TGTGCCAGCAGTGATGGGCACTTACTCCTTCTTAACTATGGCTACACCTTC.